This T cell receptor beta chain was sequenced in a study of blood T cell repertoires in COVID-19. This clone was detected only once. As processed by the authors: How many nucleated cells were present was estimated from reference gene primer amplification. Here immunoSEQ multiplex PCR was the method, and the copy in TCRdb shows in-frame clones only, minus some. Clone size and V and J calls were adopted from that table, with D and trimming inferred from the DNA. This sample has 270,000 or so clones; over 75% occur once, and the top ten carry around 7.8%. With 6 bases clipped from V and 3 bases from J, the junction kept 7 bases outside the gene matches. The CDR3 is 15 residues long. Germline V gene sequence: CDR1 MNHEY, CDR2 SMNVEV (reference sequence).

The sequenced sample consisted of peripheral blood. This sequence was found in a human donor in a cohort sampled during active COVID-19. The chain employs TRBV27 and TRBJ2-3, with 9 bases matching TRBD1. In DNA form, the CDR3 reads TGTGCCAGCAGAAAAACGGGACAGGGAACAGATACGCAGTATTTT. The encoded protein is CASRKTGQGTDTQYF.